The source of this TCR beta chain is a study of blood T cell repertoires in COVID-19. In the study overall: Sample material is recorded as cDNA or gDNA derived from T cells, B-cell-depleted T cells, or PBMCs.

Germline V gene sequence: CDR1 LNHDA, CDR2 SQIVND (reference sequence). V dropped 4 bases and J dropped 3 bases, with 9 bases sitting between them. The CDR3 has 14 residues. Using immunoSEQ multiplex PCR, the repertoire was profiled, and TCRdb retains in-frame clones only, with some absent. The table has about 160,000 clones, roughly 85% seen once. Source material: peripheral blood. The chain employs TRBV19 and TRBJ2-2, with D possibly matching TRBD2 (6 bases). The TCR comes from an elderly woman with active or convalescent COVID-19. DNA of the CDR3: TGTGCCAGTAGTAGCTTAGCGGACACCGGGGAGCTGTTTTTT. Translating it yields CASSSLADTGELFF.